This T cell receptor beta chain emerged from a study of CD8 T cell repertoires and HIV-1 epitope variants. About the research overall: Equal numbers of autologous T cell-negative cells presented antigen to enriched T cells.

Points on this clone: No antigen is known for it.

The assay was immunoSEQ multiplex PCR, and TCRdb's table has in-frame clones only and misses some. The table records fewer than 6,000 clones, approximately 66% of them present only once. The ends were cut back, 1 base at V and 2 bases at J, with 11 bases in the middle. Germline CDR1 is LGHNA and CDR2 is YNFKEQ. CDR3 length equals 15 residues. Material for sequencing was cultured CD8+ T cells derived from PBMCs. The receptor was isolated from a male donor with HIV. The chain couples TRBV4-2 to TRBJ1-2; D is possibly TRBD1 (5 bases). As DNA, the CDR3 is TGTGCCAGCAGCCAAGCGGTTGCAGGGAACTATGGCTACACCTTC. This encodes CASSQAVAGNYGYTF.